This is a list of T cell receptor beta chains from one sample in a study of blood T cell repertoires in COVID-19. Produced via immunoSEQ multiplex PCR; TCRdb's table is partial and in-frame only. The sample holds 30,000 to 45,000 clones, over 75% seen once. The material sequenced was peripheral blood. These receptors all stem from a man aged 65-85 years with active COVID-19. Each CDR3 is given with its conserved first and last residue. The order of the fields is J gene, clone size, V gene, D gene, CDR3 protein, CDR3 DNA. A D gene is named only where the DNA matches it firmly. Rows give clone size only sometimes, using once, few, many, or a class for an expanded clone.

J gene: TRBJ2-3
clone size: NA
V gene: TRBV9
D gene: NA
CDR3 protein: CASSVESQGFTDTQYF
CDR3 DNA: TGTGCCAGCAGCGTAGAGTCACAGGGATTTACAGATACGCAGTATTTT

J gene: TRBJ2-7
clone size: NA
V gene: TRBV19
D gene: TRBD1
CDR3 protein: CASSIGQGTYEQYF
CDR3 DNA: TGTGCCAGTAGTATTGGACAGGGAACCTACGAGCAGTACTTC

J gene: TRBJ2-5
clone size: NA
V gene: TRBV6-6
D gene: NA
CDR3 protein: CASSLRRETQYF
CDR3 DNA: TGTGCCAGCAGCCTCCGTCGAGAGACCCAGTACTTC

J gene: TRBJ2-1
clone size: NA
V gene: TRBV5-1
D gene: NA
CDR3 protein: CASSPVRGPYNEQFF
CDR3 DNA: TGCGCCAGCAGCCCTGTCAGGGGACCCTACAATGAGCAGTTCTTC

J gene: TRBJ1-4
clone size: NA
V gene: TRBV11-2
D gene: NA
CDR3 protein: CASSLEGATRKLFF
CDR3 DNA: TGTGCCAGCAGCTTAGAGGGGGCGACCCGGAAACTGTTTTTT

J gene: TRBJ2-1
clone size: NA
V gene: TRBV24-1
D gene: NA
CDR3 protein: CATSDRSALWRGTNNEQFF
CDR3 DNA: TGTGCCACCAGTGATAGATCAGCGCTGTGGCGGGGGACAAACAATGAGCAGTTCTTC

J gene: TRBJ2-1
clone size: NA
V gene: TRBV24-1
D gene: TRBD2
CDR3 protein: CATRTSSYNEQFF
CDR3 DNA: TGTGCCACCAGGACTAGCAGCTACAATGAGCAGTTCTTC

J gene: TRBJ2-5
clone size: NA
V gene: TRBV2
D gene: NA
CDR3 protein: CASSEAGGTQYF
CDR3 DNA: TGTGCCAGCAGTGAAGCCGGCGGGACCCAGTACTTC

J gene: TRBJ1-1
clone size: NA
V gene: TRBV18
D gene: NA
CDR3 protein: CASSPSLRNTEAFF
CDR3 DNA: TGTGCCAGCTCCCCCAGTCTCCGGAACACTGAAGCTTTCTTT

J gene: TRBJ1-5
clone size: once
V gene: TRBV28
D gene: TRBD1
CDR3 protein: CASSSPLQGVNQPQHF
CDR3 DNA: TGTGCCAGCAGCTCTCCCCTACAGGGGGTCAATCAGCCCCAGCATTTT

J gene: TRBJ2-1
clone size: NA
V gene: TRBV4-3
D gene: TRBD2
CDR3 protein: CASSQDYGSGRYNEQFF
CDR3 DNA: TGCGCCAGCAGCCAAGATTATGGTAGCGGGAGGTACAATGAGCAGTTCTTC

J gene: TRBJ1-1
clone size: NA
V gene: TRBV7-9
D gene: NA
CDR3 protein: CASSLTVNTEAFF
CDR3 DNA: TGTGCCAGCAGCCTCACAGTGAACACTGAAGCTTTCTTT

J gene: TRBJ1-1
clone size: few
V gene: TRBV6-6
D gene: NA
CDR3 protein: CASSKDWNTEAFF
CDR3 DNA: TGTGCCAGCAGTAAGGACTGGAACACTGAAGCTTTCTTT

J gene: TRBJ2-7
clone size: NA
V gene: TRBV7-2
D gene: NA
CDR3 protein: CASSFSPGQSSYEQYF
CDR3 DNA: TGTGCCAGCAGCTTCTCTCCGGGACAAAGCTCCTACGAGCAGTACTTC

J gene: TRBJ2-2
clone size: once
V gene: TRBV5-8
D gene: TRBD2
CDR3 protein: CASSLGGLAGPTGELFF
CDR3 DNA: TGTGCCAGCAGCTTGGGGGGACTAGCGGGGCCAACCGGGGAGCTGTTTTTT

J gene: TRBJ2-5
clone size: NA
V gene: TRBV11-1
D gene: NA
CDR3 protein: CASSLGTGGTQYF
CDR3 DNA: TGTGCCAGCAGCTTAGGGACCGGAGGGACCCAGTACTTC

J gene: TRBJ2-7
clone size: NA
V gene: TRBV27
D gene: NA
CDR3 protein: CASREQGRSPYEQYF
CDR3 DNA: TGTGCCAGCAGGGAACAGGGACGGTCTCCCTACGAGCAGTACTTC